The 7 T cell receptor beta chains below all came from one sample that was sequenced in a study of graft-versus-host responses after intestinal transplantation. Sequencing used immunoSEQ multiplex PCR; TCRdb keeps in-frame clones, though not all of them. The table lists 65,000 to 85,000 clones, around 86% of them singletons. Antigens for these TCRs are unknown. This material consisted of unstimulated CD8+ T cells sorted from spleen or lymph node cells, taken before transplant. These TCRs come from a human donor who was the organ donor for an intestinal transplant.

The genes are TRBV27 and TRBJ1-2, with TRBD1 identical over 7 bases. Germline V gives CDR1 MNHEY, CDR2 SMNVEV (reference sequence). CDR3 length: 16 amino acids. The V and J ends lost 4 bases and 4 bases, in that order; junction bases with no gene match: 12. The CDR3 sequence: CASSSSGGNLFYGYTF. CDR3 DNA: TGTGCCAGCAGTTCCTCAGGGGGTAATCTTTTCTATGGCTACACCTTC.

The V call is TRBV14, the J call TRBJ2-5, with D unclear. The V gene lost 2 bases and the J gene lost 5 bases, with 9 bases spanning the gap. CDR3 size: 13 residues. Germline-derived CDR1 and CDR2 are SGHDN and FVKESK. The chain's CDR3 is CASSQTVWETQYF. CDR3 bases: TGTGCCAGCAGCCAAACTGTTTGGGAGACCCAGTACTTC.

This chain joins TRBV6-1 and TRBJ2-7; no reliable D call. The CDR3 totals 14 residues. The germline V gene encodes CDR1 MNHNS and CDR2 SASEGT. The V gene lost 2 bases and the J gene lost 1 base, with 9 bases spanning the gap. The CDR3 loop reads CASSEQGASYEQYF. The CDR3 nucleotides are TGTGCCAGCAGTGAACAAGGAGCTTCCTACGAGCAGTACTTC.

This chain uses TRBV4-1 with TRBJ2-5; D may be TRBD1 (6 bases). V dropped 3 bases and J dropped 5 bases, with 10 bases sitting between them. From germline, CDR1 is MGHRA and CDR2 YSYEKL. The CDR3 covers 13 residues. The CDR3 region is CASSQGARETQYF. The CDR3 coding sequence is TGCGCCAGCAGCCAGGGGGCTCGGGAGACCCAGTACTTC.

CDR3 loop: CASSMPWVTSSGNTIYF. CDR3 DNA: TGTGCCAGTAGTATGCCGTGGGTCACCTCCTCTGGAAACACCATATATTTT. The J gene is TRBJ1-3, the V gene TRBV19; D is unresolved. This CDR3 spans 17 amino acids. Germline CDR1 LNHDA, CDR2 SQIVND (reference sequence). V lost 3 bases to trimming and J lost 0 bases, with 15 bases between them.

This CDR3 is CASSIDRYSPLHF. In nucleotides, the CDR3 is TGTGCCAGTAGTATAGACAGATATTCACCCCTCCACTTT. The chain couples TRBV19 to TRBJ1-6; no firm D call. Germline V CDR1 and CDR2: LNHDA, SQIVND (reference sequence). Trimming left V 0 bases short and J 8 bases short, with 5 bases between. The CDR3 has 13 residues.

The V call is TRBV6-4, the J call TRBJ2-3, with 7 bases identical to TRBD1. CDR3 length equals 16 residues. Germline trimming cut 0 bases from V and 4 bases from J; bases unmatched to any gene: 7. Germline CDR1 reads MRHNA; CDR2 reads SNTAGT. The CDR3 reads CASSDSPGGLADTQYF. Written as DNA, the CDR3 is TGTGCCAGCAGTGACTCGCCAGGGGGTCTGGCAGATACGCAGTATTTT.